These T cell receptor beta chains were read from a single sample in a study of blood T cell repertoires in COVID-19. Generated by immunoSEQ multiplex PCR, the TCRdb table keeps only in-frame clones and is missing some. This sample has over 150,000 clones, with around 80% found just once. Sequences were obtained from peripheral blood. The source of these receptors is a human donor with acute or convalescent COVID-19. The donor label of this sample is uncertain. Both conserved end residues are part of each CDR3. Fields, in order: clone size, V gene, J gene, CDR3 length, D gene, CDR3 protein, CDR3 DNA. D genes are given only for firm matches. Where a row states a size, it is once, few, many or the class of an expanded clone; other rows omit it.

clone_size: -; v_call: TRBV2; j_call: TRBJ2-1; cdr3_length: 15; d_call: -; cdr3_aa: CASSGEGSSYNEQFF; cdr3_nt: TGTGCCAGCAGTGGCGAAGGGAGCTCCTACAATGAGCAGTTCTTC
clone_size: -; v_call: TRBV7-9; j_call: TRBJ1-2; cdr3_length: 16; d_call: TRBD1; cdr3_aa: CASSLFGQGRSYGYTF; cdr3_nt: TGTGCCAGCAGCTTATTTGGACAGGGGAGATCCTATGGCTACACCTTC
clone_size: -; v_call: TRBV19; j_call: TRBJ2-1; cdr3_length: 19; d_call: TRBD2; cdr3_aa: CASTASGSLAASFYNEQFF; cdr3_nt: TGTGCCAGTACGGCTAGCGGGAGTCTGGCGGCGAGCTTCTACAATGAGCAGTTCTTC
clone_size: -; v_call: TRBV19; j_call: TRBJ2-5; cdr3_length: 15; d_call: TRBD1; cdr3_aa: CASSIEDRGWETQYF; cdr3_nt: TGTGCCAGTAGTATCGAGGACAGGGGGTGGGAGACCCAGTACTTC
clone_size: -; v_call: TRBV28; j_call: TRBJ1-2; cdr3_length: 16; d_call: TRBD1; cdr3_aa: CASSLPGTGSPYGYTF; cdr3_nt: TGTGCCAGCAGTTTACCCGGGACAGGGAGCCCCTATGGCTACACCTTC
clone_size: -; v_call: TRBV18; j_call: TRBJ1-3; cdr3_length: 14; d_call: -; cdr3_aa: CASSPDSPGNTIYF; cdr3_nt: TGTGCCAGCTCACCGGACAGCCCTGGAAACACCATATATTTT
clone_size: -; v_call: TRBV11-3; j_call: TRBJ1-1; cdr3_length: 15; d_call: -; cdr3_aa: CASSLDSRASTEAFF; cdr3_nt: TGTGCCAGCAGCTTAGATTCCAGGGCTAGCACTGAAGCTTTCTTT
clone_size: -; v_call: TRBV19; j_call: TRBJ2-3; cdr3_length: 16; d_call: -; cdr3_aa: CASSIGPAGGTDTQYF; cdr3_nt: TGTGCCAGTAGTATCGGCCCCGCCGGGGGCACAGATACGCAGTATTTT
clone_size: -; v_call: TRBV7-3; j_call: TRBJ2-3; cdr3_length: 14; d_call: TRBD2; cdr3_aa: CASSLSGGVDTQYF; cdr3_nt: TGTGCCAGCAGCTTAAGTGGGGGGGTAGATACGCAGTATTTT
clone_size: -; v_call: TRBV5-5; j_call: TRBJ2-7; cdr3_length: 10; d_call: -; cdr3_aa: CASSSGGQYF; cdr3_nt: TGTGCCAGCAGTTCCGGAGGGCAGTACTTC
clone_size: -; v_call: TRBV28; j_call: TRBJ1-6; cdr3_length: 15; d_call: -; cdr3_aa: CASSLPGHYNSPLHF; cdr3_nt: TGTGCCAGCAGTTTGCCAGGGCACTATAATTCACCCCTCCACTTT
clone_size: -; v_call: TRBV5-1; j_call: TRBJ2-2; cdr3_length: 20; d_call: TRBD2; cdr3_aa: CASSYRDPGLAGPVTGELFF; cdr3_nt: TGCGCCAGCAGCTACCGGGACCCGGGACTAGCGGGACCAGTGACCGGGGAGCTGTTTTTT
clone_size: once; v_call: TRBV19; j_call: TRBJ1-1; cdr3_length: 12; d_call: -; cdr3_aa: CASSMSYTEAFF; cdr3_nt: TGTGCCAGTAGTATGAGTTACACTGAAGCTTTCTTT
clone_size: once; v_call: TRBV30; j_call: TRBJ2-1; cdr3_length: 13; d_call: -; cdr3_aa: CASKMSGYNEQFF; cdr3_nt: TGTGCCTCCAAAATGTCGGGTTACAATGAGCAGTTCTTC
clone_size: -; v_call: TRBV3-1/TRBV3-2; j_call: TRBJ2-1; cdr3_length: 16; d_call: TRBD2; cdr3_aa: CASSREGTSAYNEQFF; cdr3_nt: TGTGCCAGCAGCCGCGAGGGGACTAGCGCGTACAATGAGCAGTTCTTC
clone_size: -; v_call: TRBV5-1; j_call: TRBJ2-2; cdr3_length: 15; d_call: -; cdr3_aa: CASSSGGGHTGELFF; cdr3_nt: TGCGCCAGCAGCTCGGGAGGGGGCCACACCGGGGAGCTGTTTTTT
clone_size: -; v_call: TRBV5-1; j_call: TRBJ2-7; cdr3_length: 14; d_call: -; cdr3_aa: CASSLALVSYEQYF; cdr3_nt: TGCGCCAGCAGCTTGGCTCTAGTGTCCTACGAGCAGTACTTC
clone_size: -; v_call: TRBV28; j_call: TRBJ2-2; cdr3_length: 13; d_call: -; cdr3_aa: CASKGVAPGELFF; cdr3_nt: TGTGCCAGCAAAGGAGTTGCCCCCGGGGAGCTGTTTTTT
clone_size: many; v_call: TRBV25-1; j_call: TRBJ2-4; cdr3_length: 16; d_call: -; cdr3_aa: CASSDGGQLAKNIQYF; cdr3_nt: TGTGCCAGCAGTGATGGGGGCCAACTAGCCAAAAACATTCAGTACTTC
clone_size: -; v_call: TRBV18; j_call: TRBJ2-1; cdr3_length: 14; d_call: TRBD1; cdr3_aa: CASSPPGQGDEQFF; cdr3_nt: TGTGCCAGCTCACCGCCGGGACAGGGCGATGAGCAGTTCTTC
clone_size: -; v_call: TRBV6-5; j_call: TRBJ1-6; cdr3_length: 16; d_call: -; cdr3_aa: CASSYSGEGLGSPLHF; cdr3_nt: TGTGCCAGCAGTTACTCTGGGGAGGGGCTAGGCTCACCCCTCCACTTT
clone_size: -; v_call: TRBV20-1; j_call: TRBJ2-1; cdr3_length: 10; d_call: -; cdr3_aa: CSAYSYEQFF; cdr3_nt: TGCAGTGCTTATAGCTATGAGCAGTTCTTC
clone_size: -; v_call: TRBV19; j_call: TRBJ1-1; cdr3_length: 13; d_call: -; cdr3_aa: CASNDRMNTEAFF; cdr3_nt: TGTGCCAGTAATGACAGGATGAACACTGAAGCTTTCTTT
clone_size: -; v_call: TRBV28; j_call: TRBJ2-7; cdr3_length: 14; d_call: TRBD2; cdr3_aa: CASNPSGSSYEQYF; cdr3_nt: TGTGCCAGCAATCCTAGCGGGAGCTCCTACGAGCAGTACTTC
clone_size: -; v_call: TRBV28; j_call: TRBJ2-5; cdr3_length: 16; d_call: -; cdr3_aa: CASSQRAGSIKETQYF; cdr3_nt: TGTGCCAGCAGCCAAAGAGCAGGGTCGATAAAGGAGACCCAGTACTTC
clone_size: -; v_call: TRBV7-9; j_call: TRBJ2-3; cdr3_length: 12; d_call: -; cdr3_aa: CASSYVGDTQYF; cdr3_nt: TGTGCCAGCAGCTACGTCGGAGATACGCAGTATTTT
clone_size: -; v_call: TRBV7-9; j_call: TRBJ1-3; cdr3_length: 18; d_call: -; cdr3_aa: CASSSPIGQSISGNTIYF; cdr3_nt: TGTGCCAGCAGCTCCCCGATCGGACAGAGCATCTCTGGAAACACCATATATTTT
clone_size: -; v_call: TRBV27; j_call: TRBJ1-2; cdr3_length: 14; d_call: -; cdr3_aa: CASRLLGPIGGYTF; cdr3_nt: TGTGCCAGCAGACTCCTAGGCCCTATAGGAGGCTACACCTTC